The 15 T cell receptor beta chains listed next were all sequenced from one sample in a study of Ad26.COV2.S vaccination and SARS-CoV-2 variants. TCRdb's table, derived via immunoSEQ multiplex PCR, lists solely in-frame clones and lacks some. The repertoire holds some 340,000 clones, with roughly 86% as singletons. The treatment: 15 to 20 received Ad26.COV2.S at low or high dose, single or two shots; about five received placebo; per-sample allocation not given. Sampling happened 63 days after the first vaccine or placebo injection. Sample: peripheral blood, taken in a trial of Ad26.COV2.S vaccine versus placebo. These TCRs come from a person aged 18-60 years who received the Ad26.COV2.S COVID-19 vaccine or a placebo.

The table lists this clone with a count of one. V and J are TRBV3-1 (or the pseudogene TRBV3-2) and TRBJ1-2, with 11 bases aligning to TRBD1. V shed 2 bases and J 8 bases; nucleotides not matched to a gene: 4. From germline, CDR1 is LGHDT and CDR2 YNNKEL (reference sequence). The CDR3 is 14 amino acids. The CDR3 nucleotides read TGTGCCAGCAGCCAAATAGGGACAGGGGGAGGCTACACCTTC. Residues: CASSQIGTGGGYTF.

A single count supports this clone. J is TRBJ1-3 and V is TRBV6-5; D uncertain. V dropped 6 bases and J dropped 0 bases, with 9 bases sitting between them. This CDR3 has 14 amino acids. Germline V gene data show CDR1 as MNHEY and CDR2 as SVGAGI. CDR3 nucleotides: TGTGCCAGCAGGGGGAGGTTCTCTGGAAACACCATATATTTT. Encoded protein: CASRGRFSGNTIYF.

This clone was counted a single time. The V gene is TRBV7-2, the J gene TRBJ2-3, with 15 bases lining up with TRBD2. V was pared by 5 bases and J by 4 bases, with 4 bases of the junction left unmatched. CDR3 size: 16 residues. CDR1 and CDR2 from the germline V gene are SGHTA and FQGNSA. DNA for the CDR3: TGTGCCAGCAGCAAACGGACTAGCGGGGGGGCAGATACGCAGTATTTT. Its translation is CASSKRTSGGADTQYF.

This sequence joins TRBV6-5 and TRBJ2-3; tentative D call: TRBD2 (5 bases). The germline V and J ends were trimmed by 5 bases and 1 base, with 10 bases remaining between them. In germline, CDR1 is MNHEY, CDR2 SVGAGI. This CDR3 is 14 amino acids long. CDR3 loop: CASSRTLGTDTQYF. CDR3 DNA sequence: TGTGCCAGCAGTCGGACTCTCGGCACAGATACGCAGTATTTT.

Only one count was recorded for this clone. The J gene is TRBJ1-4, the V gene TRBV6-1, with a tentative D call TRBD1 (6 bases). There are 14 residues in the CDR3. V was cut by 1 base and J by 5 bases, with 8 bases left in between. Germline values: CDR1 MNHNS, CDR2 SASEGT. The CDR3 DNA is TGTGCCAGCAGTGAAGGGAGGGGGAATGAAAAACTGTTTTTT. Translating gives CASSEGRGNEKLFF.

The sample holds a few counts of this clone. This chain connects TRBV30 to TRBJ1-2; D perhaps matches TRBD1 (6 bases). Trimming left V 0 bases short and J 4 bases short, with 18 bases between. This CDR3 has 16 residues. CDR1 and CDR2 from the germline V gene are GTSNPN and SVGIG (reference sequence). The CDR3 reads CAWSVWGKGDTYGYTF. The DNA for the CDR3 is TGTGCCTGGAGTGTCTGGGGGAAGGGGGACACCTATGGCTACACCTTC.

The V and J genes are TRBV7-9 and TRBJ1-4; D is unresolved. Trimming left V 5 bases short and J 1 base short, with 8 bases between. CDR1 is SEHNR and CDR2 is FQNEAQ in the germline V gene (reference sequence). The CDR3 has 14 residues. This chain's CDR3 is CASSLGRTNEKLFF. The CDR3 nucleotides are TGTGCCAGCAGCCTAGGGCGAACTAATGAAAAACTGTTTTTT.

This chain joins TRBV7-3 and TRBJ2-5, with 11 bases that match TRBD2. CDR1 SGHTA and CDR2 FQGTGA come from the germline V gene. Trimming removed 1 base from V and 4 bases from J; junction bases left unmatched: 5. CDR3 length: 16 residues. CDR3 nucleotide sequence: TGTGCCAGCAGCTTAAAACCCACTAGCGGGGGAGAGACCCAGTACTTC. Translation: CASSLKPTSGGETQYF.

Only a few counts were recorded for this clone. The CDR3 region has the DNA TGTGCCAGCAGTGAAGCGGGGGGGACAGATACGCAGTATTTT. It specifies CASSEAGGTDTQYF. The V gene is TRBV6-4, the J gene TRBJ2-3; TRBD2 aligns across 10 bases. The CDR3 has 14 amino acids. Germline V gene data show CDR1 as MRHNA and CDR2 as SNTAGT. V was clipped by 3 bases and J by 3 bases; unmatched bases: 0.

The count of this clone is one. This chain joins TRBV6-5 and TRBJ2-3; 10 bases are a match to TRBD2. The germline V gene has CDR1 MNHEY and CDR2 SVGAGI. V lost 2 bases to trimming and J lost 10 bases; unmatched junction nucleotides: 9. The CDR3 runs 15 residues. The CDR3 loop reads CASSYGRASGGSQYF. The CDR3 region has the DNA TGTGCCAGCAGTTACGGGCGGGCTAGCGGGGGTTCGCAGTATTTT.

A remark on this clone: Being one base from a much bigger clone, this may be a read error. The CDR3 region has the DNA TGCGCCAGCAGCCAAGATCCGACAGGGACCTATGGCTACACCTTC. Its translation: CASSQDPTGTYGYTF. The chain joins TRBV4-3 to TRBJ1-2; TRBD1 matches 7 bases. In germline, CDR1 is LGHNA, CDR2 YSLEER. The length of the CDR3 is 15 residues. The junction had 5 bases not matched to a gene; V was cut back by 0 bases and J by 4 bases.

The chain carries TRBV19 and TRBJ2-7, with 9 bases identical to TRBD1. Looked up from germline, CDR1 is LNHDA and CDR2 is SQIVND (reference sequence). The CDR3 is made up of 13 amino acids. With V trimmed by 4 bases and J by 3 bases, 1 base remained unmatched. Written as DNA, the CDR3 is TGTGCCAGTAGTACGGGACAGGGCTACGAGCAGTACTTC. Translated: CASSTGQGYEQYF. The full variable domain, rest sourced from reference TRBV19 and TRBJ2-7, is DGGITQSPKYLFRKEGQNVTLSCEQNLNHDAMYWYRQDPGQGLRLIYYSQIVNDFQKGDIAEGYSVSREKKESFPLTVTSAQKNPTAFYLCASSTGQGYEQYFGPGTRLTVT.

This clone has just a few counts. The genes are TRBV6-2 or TRBV6-3 and TRBJ1-1; 8 positions agree with TRBD1. Looked up from germline, CDR1 is MNHEY and CDR2 is SVGEGT. V lost 2 bases to trimming and J lost 7 bases; unmatched junction nucleotides: 3. The CDR3 runs to 13 residues. The CDR3 DNA reads as TGTGCCAGCAGTTACCGGGGACAGGATGAAGCTTTCTTT. This sequence encodes CASSYRGQDEAFF.

CDR3: CASSEGGGVLHF. The CDR3 DNA reads TGTGCCAGCAGTGAGGGAGGGGGAGTACTCCACTTT. The V gene is TRBV9, the J gene TRBJ1-6; tentatively, D is TRBD1 (6 bases). In germline, CDR1 is SGDLS, CDR2 YYNGEE. This CDR3 is built from 12 residues. The germline V and J ends were trimmed by 5 bases and 16 bases, with 16 bases remaining between them.

The chain joins TRBV5-1 to TRBJ2-1; the D gene is possibly TRBD1 (5 bases). Between the trimmed V and J ends, which lost 0 bases and 8 bases, there was a span of 15 bases. Germline values: CDR1 SGHRS, CDR2 YFSETQ. The CDR3 consists of 15 residues. The CDR3 nucleotides are TGCGCCAGCAGCTTGGTAGGACATGTGAGCGATGAGCAGTTCTTC. Translated, it gives CASSLVGHVSDEQFF.